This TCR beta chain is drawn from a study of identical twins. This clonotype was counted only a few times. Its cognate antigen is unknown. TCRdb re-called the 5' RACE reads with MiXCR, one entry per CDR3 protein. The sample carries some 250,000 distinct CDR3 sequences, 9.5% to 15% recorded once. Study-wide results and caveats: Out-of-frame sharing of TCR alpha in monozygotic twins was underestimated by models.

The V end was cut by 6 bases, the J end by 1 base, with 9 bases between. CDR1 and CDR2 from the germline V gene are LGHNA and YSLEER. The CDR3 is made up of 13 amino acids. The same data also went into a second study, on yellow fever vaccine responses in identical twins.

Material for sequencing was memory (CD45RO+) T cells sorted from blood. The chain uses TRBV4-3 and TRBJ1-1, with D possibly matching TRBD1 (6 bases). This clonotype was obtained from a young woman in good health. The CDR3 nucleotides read TGCGCCAGCAGGATGACAGGGAACACTGAAGCTTTCTTT. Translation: CASRMTGNTEAFF.